The 30 T cell receptor beta chains given below trace back to one sample, sequenced in a study of technical replicates of blood from several donors. Clones were read by immunoSEQ multiplex PCR, and TCRdb kept only the in-frame ones, dropping some. The sample consists of about 100,000 clones, approximately 95% of them appearing once. The sequenced sample was T cells isolated from PBMCs. These receptors were obtained from a human donor in good health.

The chain links TRBV19 to TRBJ1-5; 9 bases are shared with TRBD1. CDR3 length: 15 residues. Germline loops: CDR1 LNHDA, CDR2 SQIVND (reference sequence). V dropped 4 bases and J dropped 6; count of bases not matched to a gene: 7. The CDR3 bases are TGTGCCAGTAGTACGGAGACAGGGGGGAGTCAGCCCCAGCATTTT. Protein product: CASSTETGGSQPQHF. Full variable domain (outside the CDR3, taken from reference TRBV19 and TRBJ1-5): DGGITQSPKYLFRKEGQNVTLSCEQNLNHDAMYWYRQDPGQGLRLIYYSQIVNDFQKGDIAEGYSVSREKKESFPLTVTSAQKNPTAFYLCASSTETGGSQPQHFGDGTRLSIL.

In DNA, the CDR3 is TGTGCCAGCAGCCACCCACTAGCGGGAGTCGAAGACTACGAGCAGTACTTC. This encodes CASSHPLAGVEDYEQYF. The rearrangement joins TRBV7-9 to TRBJ2-7, with 11 nucleotides matching TRBD2. The CDR3 extends over 17 amino acids. V trimming: 5 bases; J trimming: 3 bases; junction bases outside the gene matches: 12. Germline V gene data show CDR1 as SEHNR and CDR2 as FQNEAQ (reference sequence).

This chain uses TRBV27 with TRBJ2-7, with TRBD2 matching over 8 bases. CDR1 is MNHEY, CDR2 SMNVEV, per germline (reference sequence). The CDR3 contains 15 residues. The V and J ends lost 3 bases and 2 bases, in that order; junction bases with no gene match: 6. The CDR3 sequence: CASSFGPGLAYEQYF. For the CDR3, the DNA is TGTGCCAGCAGTTTCGGGCCGGGACTAGCCTACGAGCAGTACTTC.

The chain joins TRBV9 to TRBJ2-3; 12 positions match TRBD1. V lost 1 base to trimming and J lost 7 bases; unmatched junction nucleotides: 4. The CDR3 runs to 15 residues. CDR1 SGDLS and CDR2 YYNGEE come from the germline V gene. This CDR3 reads CASSVSGTGGYTQYF. The CDR3 DNA is TGTGCCAGCAGCGTATCGGGGACAGGGGGCTATACGCAGTATTTT.

For the CDR3, the DNA is TGTGCCAGCACCCCCCGGAGGGGCTTCTATGGCTACACCTTC. Encoded protein: CASTPRRGFYGYTF. The chain has TRBV7-9 and TRBJ1-2; perhaps TRBD1 as D (5 bases). The germline gives CDR1 SEHNR, CDR2 FQNEAQ (reference sequence). V lost 7 bases to trimming and J lost 4 bases, with 16 bases between them. This CDR3 is built from 14 residues.

The gene calls are TRBV11-2 and TRBJ1-1, with D perhaps TRBD1 (5 bases). Trimming pared 6 bases from V and 1 base from J, leaving 9 bases between. Germline V gene data show CDR1 as SGHAT and CDR2 as FQNNGV. This CDR3 is 13 amino acids long. DNA for the CDR3: TGTGCCAGCAGTTCGCAGGGGAACACTGAAGCTTTCTTT. This codes for CASSSQGNTEAFF.

This clone was found once. The V call is TRBV6-1, the J call TRBJ2-7, with D unresolved. There are 14 residues in the CDR3. Between the trimmed V and J ends, which lost 0 bases and 4 bases, there was a span of 10 bases. The germline V gene has CDR1 MNHNS and CDR2 SASEGT. The CDR3 reads CASSEAYAFYEQYF. CDR3 nucleotides: TGTGCCAGCAGTGAAGCCTATGCTTTTTACGAGCAGTACTTC.

This chain joins TRBV19 and TRBJ1-3; D gene unclear. Trimming left V 0 bases short and J 0 bases short, with 9 bases between. Germline V lookup: CDR1 LNHDA, CDR2 SQIVND (reference sequence). CDR3 length: 16 residues. This CDR3 reads CASSIEDIGSGNTIYF. The CDR3 nucleotides are TGTGCCAGTAGTATAGAAGACATAGGCTCTGGAAACACCATATATTTT.

The J gene is TRBJ2-1, the V gene TRBV18; a weak D match, TRBD1 (6 bases). V shed 6 bases and J shed 4 bases, with 13 bases lying between them. This CDR3 contains 14 residues. Germline assignment: CDR1 KGHSH and CDR2 LQKENI. DNA of the CDR3: TGTGCCAGCTCCCCCTCAGGGGAGTACAATGAGCAGTTCTTC. Its protein is CASSPSGEYNEQFF.

This clone was detected only a few times. The chain combines TRBV10-2 with TRBJ1-5, with TRBD1 matching over 8 bases. Germline V gene data show CDR1 as WSHSY and CDR2 as SAAADI. Losses at the gene ends were 4 bases for V and 4 bases for J; bases not matched to a gene: 3. The CDR3 sequence is 14 residues long. CDR3 in amino acids: CASSGTGKNQPQHF. The CDR3 coding sequence is TGCGCCAGCAGTGGGACAGGGAAGAATCAGCCCCAGCATTTT.

This rearrangement joins TRBV27 to TRBJ1-4, with D possibly being TRBD1 (6 bases). Trimming removed 4 bases from V and 7 bases from J, with 13 bases in between. Germline-derived CDR1 and CDR2 are MNHEY and SMNVEV (reference sequence). The CDR3 has 14 amino acids. The CDR3 reads CASSSQGHVEKLFF. The CDR3, as DNA: TGTGCCAGCAGTTCACAGGGCCACGTTGAAAAACTGTTTTTT. The full variable domain, completed using reference TRBV27 and TRBJ1-4, is EAQVTQNPRYLITVTGKKLTVTCSQNMNHEYMSWYRQDPGLGLRQIYYSMNVEVTDKGDVPEGYKVSRKEKRNFPLILESPSPNQTSLYFCASSSQGHVEKLFFGSGTQLSVL.

The rearrangement links TRBV18 to TRBJ1-4, with D uncertain. Germline values: CDR1 KGHSH, CDR2 LQKENI. CDR3 length equals 14 residues. Trimming pared 3 bases from V and 3 bases from J, leaving 8 bases between. The CDR3 here is CASSPQAANEKLFF. DNA for the CDR3: TGTGCCAGCTCACCGCAGGCCGCTAATGAAAAACTGTTTTTT.

This clone was detected once. The genes are TRBV6-5 and TRBJ2-7; 10 bases align to TRBD2. Germline V gene lookup returns CDR1 MNHEY and CDR2 SVGAGI. The length of the CDR3 is 14 residues. V lost 6 bases to trimming and J lost 6 bases; unmatched junction nucleotides: 8. The CDR3 sequence: CASRQAGGPGEQYF. The DNA for the CDR3 is TGTGCCAGCAGACAAGCGGGAGGGCCAGGCGAGCAGTACTTC.

This chain links TRBV10-1 with TRBJ2-5; TRBD2 matches at 8 bases. This CDR3 has 16 amino acids. V trimming: 1 base; J trimming: 1 base; junction bases outside the gene matches: 5. Germline CDR1 and CDR2: WNHNN and SYGVQD (reference sequence). Written as DNA, the CDR3 is TGCGCCAGCAGTGAGTTATCAACTAGCGGCCAAGAGACCCAGTACTTC. It is translated as CASSELSTSGQETQYF.

The chain employs TRBV5-1 and TRBJ1-1; D gene unclear. This CDR3 region has 13 residues. Trimming took 8 bases from V and 1 from J, leaving 12 bases between them. Germline CDR1 and CDR2: SGHRS and YFSETQ. The CDR3 nucleotides are TGCGCCAGTTACCGGGGTGAGAACACTGAAGCTTTCTTT. It specifies CASYRGENTEAFF.

V is TRBV25-1 and J is TRBJ1-3, with D perhaps TRBD1 (6 bases). This CDR3 has 16 residues. V dropped 3 bases and J dropped 0 bases, with 12 bases sitting between them. Germline CDR1 MGHDK, CDR2 SYGVNS. The CDR3 region has the DNA TGTGCCAGCAGTGACCGACAGGCTTACTCTGGAAACACCATATATTTT. It codes for CASSDRQAYSGNTIYF.

The CDR3: CASSLLVGQGIHEQYF. DNA for the CDR3: TGTGCCAGCAGTTTATTGGTGGGACAGGGGATACACGAGCAGTACTTC. The genes are TRBV28 and TRBJ2-7, with TRBD1 identical over 10 bases. The CDR3 is 16 amino acids. Germline assignment: CDR1 MDHEN and CDR2 SYDVKM. Germline trimming cut 1 base from V and 5 bases from J; bases unmatched to any gene: 8.

The chain joins TRBV2 to TRBJ2-5; D is perhaps TRBD2 (5 bases). This CDR3 contains 14 residues. V was shortened by 6 bases and J by 7 bases, with 18 bases between the two germline ends. The germline V gene encodes CDR1 SNHLY and CDR2 FYNNEI. For the CDR3, the DNA is TGTGCCAGCAGGAACGATCGGACTCTCGGGACCCAGTACTTC. This translates into CASRNDRTLGTQYF.

This chain links TRBV7-6 with TRBJ2-1, with 11 positions matching TRBD2. The CDR3 consists of 16 residues. CDR1 and CDR2 (germline): SGHVS, FNYEAQ. With V trimmed by 4 bases and J by 8 bases, 10 bases remained unmatched. CDR3 amino acids: CASSSQLAGVSYEQFF. DNA for the CDR3: TGTGCCAGCAGCTCCCAACTAGCGGGAGTTTCATATGAGCAGTTCTTC. Combining the CDR3 with reference TRBV7-6 and TRBJ2-1 gives the whole variable domain GAGVSQSPRYKVTKRGQDVALRCDPISGHVSLYWYRQALGQGPEFLTYFNYEAQQDKSGLPNDRFSAERPEGSISTLTIQRTEQRDSAMYRCASSSQLAGVSYEQFFGPGTRLTVL.

Only one count was recorded for this clone. This sequence joins TRBV7-9 and TRBJ1-3; D gene uncertain. The CDR3 consists of 16 residues. Between the trimmed V and J ends, which lost 1 base and 5 bases, there was a span of 15 bases. The V gene's germline CDR1 is SEHNR and CDR2 FQNEAQ (reference sequence). CDR3: CASSLVEMVLRNTIYF. In DNA form, the CDR3 reads TGTGCCAGCAGCTTAGTCGAGATGGTACTAAGAAACACCATATATTTT.

The gene calls are TRBV2 and TRBJ1-2; D is unresolved. Germline V gene lookup returns CDR1 SNHLY and CDR2 FYNNEI. This CDR3 is 12 amino acids long. Trimming stripped 3 bases from V and 7 bases from J, with 9 bases between. The DNA of the CDR3 is TGTGCCAGCAGTGAGGGCTGGGCTGGCTACACCTTC. Translated: CASSEGWAGYTF.

CDR3 in DNA: TGTGCCAGTAGTATTCTCGTCGGGTCGTACAATGAGCAGTTCTTC. As protein: CASSILVGSYNEQFF. The rearrangement uses TRBV19 and TRBJ2-1; the D is unclear. The germline V gene has CDR1 LNHDA and CDR2 SQIVND (reference sequence). Trimming took 3 bases from V and 4 from J, leaving 13 bases between them. The CDR3 covers 15 residues.

The V and J genes are TRBV20-1 and TRBJ2-3; D gene uncertain. The CDR3 is 11 residues long. V lost 5 bases, J lost 3 bases, and 6 bases lay in between. Germline V gene data show CDR1 as DFQATT and CDR2 as SNEGSKA (reference sequence). The CDR3 loop is CSARSTDTQYF. CDR3 bases: TGCAGTGCTCGGTCTACAGATACGCAGTATTTT.

The rearrangement links TRBV2 to TRBJ2-5; D gene unclear. Germline CDR1 and CDR2: SNHLY and FYNNEI. V was shortened by 4 bases and J by 3 bases, with 3 bases between the two germline ends. The CDR3 runs 11 residues. CDR3 in DNA: TGTGCCAGCAGTGCTAAAGAGACCCAGTACTTC. Translated, it gives CASSAKETQYF.

The chain joins TRBV11-3 to TRBJ2-2; 8 bases map to TRBD2. This CDR3 is 14 amino acids long. Unmatched junction bases numbered 1, after V lost 1 base and J lost 6 bases. Germline loops: CDR1 SGHNT, CDR2 YENEEA. The CDR3 loop reads CASSLAGGSGELFF. The CDR3 DNA sequence: TGTGCCAGCAGCTTAGCGGGGGGGTCCGGGGAGCTGTTTTTT.

The chain has TRBV7-2 and TRBJ2-1; D is perhaps TRBD2 (6 bases). V lost 5 bases to trimming and J lost 5 bases, with 22 bases between them. Germline V gene data show CDR1 as SGHTA and CDR2 as FQGNSA. The CDR3 covers 17 residues. The CDR3 nucleotides are TGTGCCAGCAGCCATGCCAAAAGGTCTAGCGCAAACAATGAGCAGTTCTTC. It encodes CASSHAKRSSANNEQFF.

The chain employs TRBV5-1 and TRBJ1-1; a weak D match, TRBD1 (5 bases). This CDR3 comprises 12 residues. V was cut by 4 bases and J by 7 bases, with 11 bases left in between. The germline V gene has CDR1 SGHRS and CDR2 YFSETQ. The CDR3 DNA sequence: TGCGCCAGCAGCCTAGACAGTTATGAAGCTTTCTTT. This sequence encodes CASSLDSYEAFF.

The chain joins TRBV10-1 to TRBJ1-2; 7 nucleotides match TRBD1. This CDR3 contains 13 residues. Trimming removed 6 bases from V and 5 bases from J; junction bases left unmatched: 6. The V gene's germline CDR1 is WNHNN and CDR2 SYGVQD (reference sequence). In nucleotides, the CDR3 is TGCGCCAGCAGCCCGGGACAGACTTATGGCTACACCTTC. This encodes CASSPGQTYGYTF.

The rearrangement joins TRBV5-6 to TRBJ2-5; TRBD1 might be the D (5 bases). The V end was cut by 2 bases, the J end by 0 bases, with 17 bases between. This CDR3 has 17 residues. Germline V gene lookup returns CDR1 SGHDT and CDR2 YYEEEE. The CDR3 nucleotides read TGTGCCAGCAGCTTCCAATGGGCAGGGCTTTACCAAGAGACCCAGTACTTC. Its protein is CASSFQWAGLYQETQYF.

In nucleotides, the CDR3 is TGTGCCAGCAGTCCCCAAGGGACAGGGGGTATCAATCAGCCCCAGCATTTT. It codes for CASSPQGTGGINQPQHF. V is TRBV27 and J is TRBJ1-5; 11 bases match TRBD1. Per the germline V gene, CDR1 is MNHEY and CDR2 is SMNVEV (reference sequence). The CDR3 is 17 residues long. J lost 3 bases, V lost 5 bases, and 9 bases had no gene match.